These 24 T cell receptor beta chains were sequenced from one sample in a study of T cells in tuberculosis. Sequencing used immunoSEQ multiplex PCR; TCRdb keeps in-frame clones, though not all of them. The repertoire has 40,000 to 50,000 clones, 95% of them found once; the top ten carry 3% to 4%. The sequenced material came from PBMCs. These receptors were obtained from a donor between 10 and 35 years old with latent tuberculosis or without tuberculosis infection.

The CDR3 here is CASSQAVTGWGAFF. The CDR3 nucleotides read TGTGCCAGCAGCCAAGCTGTTACAGGGTGGGGCGCTTTCTTT. The V and J genes are TRBV14 and TRBJ1-1; possibly TRBD1 for D (6 bases). The V end was cut by 1 base, the J end by 11 bases, with 17 bases between. Germline assignment: CDR1 SGHDN and CDR2 FVKESK. The CDR3 has 14 amino acids.

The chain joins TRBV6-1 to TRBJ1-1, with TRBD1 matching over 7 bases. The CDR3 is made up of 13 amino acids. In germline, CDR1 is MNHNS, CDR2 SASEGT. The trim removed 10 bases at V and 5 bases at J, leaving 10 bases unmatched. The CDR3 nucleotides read TGTGCCACTAAACCGGGACAGTATACTGAAGCTTTCTTT. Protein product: CATKPGQYTEAFF.

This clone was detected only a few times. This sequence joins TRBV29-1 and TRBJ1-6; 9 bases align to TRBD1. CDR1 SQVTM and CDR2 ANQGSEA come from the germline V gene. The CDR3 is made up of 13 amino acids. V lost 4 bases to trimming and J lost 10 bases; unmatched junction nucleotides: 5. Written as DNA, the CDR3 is TGCAGCGTTGGGACAGGGGAAGGGTCACCCCTCCACTTT. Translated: CSVGTGEGSPLHF.

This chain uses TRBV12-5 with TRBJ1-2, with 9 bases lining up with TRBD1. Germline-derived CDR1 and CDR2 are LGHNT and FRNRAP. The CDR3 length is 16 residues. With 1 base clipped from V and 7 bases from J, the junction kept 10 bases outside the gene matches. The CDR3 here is CASGLGAQGARGGYTF. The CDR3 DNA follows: TGTGCTAGTGGTTTGGGAGCACAGGGGGCTCGGGGTGGCTACACCTTC.

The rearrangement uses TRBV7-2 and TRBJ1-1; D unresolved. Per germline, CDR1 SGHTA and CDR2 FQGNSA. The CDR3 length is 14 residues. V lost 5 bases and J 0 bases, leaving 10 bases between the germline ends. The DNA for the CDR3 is TGTGCCAGCAGCGGATCCGGGATGAACACTGAAGCTTTCTTT. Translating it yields CASSGSGMNTEAFF.

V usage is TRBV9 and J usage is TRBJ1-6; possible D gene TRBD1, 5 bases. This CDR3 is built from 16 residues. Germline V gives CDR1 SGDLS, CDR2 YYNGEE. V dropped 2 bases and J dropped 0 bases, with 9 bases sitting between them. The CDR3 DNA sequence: TGTGCCAGCAGCGTCGGGGGACGCTCCTATAATTCACCCCTCCACTTT. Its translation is CASSVGGRSYNSPLHF.

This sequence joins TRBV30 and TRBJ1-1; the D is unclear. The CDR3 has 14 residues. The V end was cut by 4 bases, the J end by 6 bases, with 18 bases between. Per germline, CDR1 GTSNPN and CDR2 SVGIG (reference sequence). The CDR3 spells CAWKESRQRAEAFF. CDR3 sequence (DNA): TGTGCCTGGAAAGAATCTAGGCAACGGGCTGAAGCTTTCTTT.

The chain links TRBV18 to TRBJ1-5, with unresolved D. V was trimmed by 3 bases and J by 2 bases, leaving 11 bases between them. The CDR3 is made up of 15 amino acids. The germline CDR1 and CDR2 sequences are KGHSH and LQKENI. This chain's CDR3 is CASSPEVAGNQPQHF. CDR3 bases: TGTGCCAGCTCACCCGAGGTGGCCGGCAATCAGCCCCAGCATTTT.

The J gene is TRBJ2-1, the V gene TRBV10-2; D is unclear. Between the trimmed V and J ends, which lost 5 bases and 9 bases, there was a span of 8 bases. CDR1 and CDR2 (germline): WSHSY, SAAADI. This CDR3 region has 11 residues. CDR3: CASSLSGEQFF. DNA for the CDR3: TGCGCCAGCAGTTTGAGTGGTGAGCAGTTCTTC.

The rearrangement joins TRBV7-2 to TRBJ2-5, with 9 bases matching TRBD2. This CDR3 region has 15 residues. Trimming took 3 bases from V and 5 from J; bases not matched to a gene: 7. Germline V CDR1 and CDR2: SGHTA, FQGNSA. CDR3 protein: CASSFAGGSGETQYF. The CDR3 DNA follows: TGTGCCAGCAGCTTTGCGGGGGGGTCGGGGGAGACCCAGTACTTC.

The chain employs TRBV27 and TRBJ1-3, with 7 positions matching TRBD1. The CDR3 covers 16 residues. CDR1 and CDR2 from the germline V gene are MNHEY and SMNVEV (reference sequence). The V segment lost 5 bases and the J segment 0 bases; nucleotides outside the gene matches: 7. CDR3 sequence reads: CASSPGTASSGNTIYF. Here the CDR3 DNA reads TGTGCCAGCAGTCCGGGGACAGCTTCCTCTGGAAACACCATATATTTT.

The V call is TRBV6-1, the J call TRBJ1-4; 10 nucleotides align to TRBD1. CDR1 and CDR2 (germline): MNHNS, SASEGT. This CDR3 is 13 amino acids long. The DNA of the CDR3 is TGTGCAGGACAGGGGGTAACTAATGAAAAACTGTTTTTT. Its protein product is CAGQGVTNEKLFF.

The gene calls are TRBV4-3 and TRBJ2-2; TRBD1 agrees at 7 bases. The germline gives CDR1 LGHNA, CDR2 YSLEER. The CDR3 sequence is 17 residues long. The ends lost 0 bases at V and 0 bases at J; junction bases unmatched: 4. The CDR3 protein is CASSQDWGTANTGELFF. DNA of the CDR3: TGCGCCAGCAGCCAAGATTGGGGGACAGCGAACACCGGGGAGCTGTTTTTT.

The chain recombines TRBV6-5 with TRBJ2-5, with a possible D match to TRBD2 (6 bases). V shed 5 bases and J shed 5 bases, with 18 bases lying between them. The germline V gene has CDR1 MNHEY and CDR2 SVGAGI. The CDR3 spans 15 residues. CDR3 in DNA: TGTGCCAGCAGTAAACAGGAGGGGTTGAGGGAGACCCAGTACTTC. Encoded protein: CASSKQEGLRETQYF.

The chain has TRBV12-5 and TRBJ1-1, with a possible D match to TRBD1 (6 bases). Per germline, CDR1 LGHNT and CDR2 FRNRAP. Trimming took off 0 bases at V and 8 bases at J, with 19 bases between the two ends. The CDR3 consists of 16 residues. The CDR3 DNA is TGTGCTAGTGGTTTGGTACTATCAGGGGAGATAGGGGAAGCTTTCTTT. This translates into CASGLVLSGEIGEAFF. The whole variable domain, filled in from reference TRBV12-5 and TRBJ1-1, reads DARVTQTPRHKVTEMGQEVTMRCQPILGHNTVFWYRQTMMQGLELLAYFRNRAPLDDSGMPKDRFSAEMPDATLATLKIQPSEPRDSAVYFCASGLVLSGEIGEAFFGQGTRLTVV.

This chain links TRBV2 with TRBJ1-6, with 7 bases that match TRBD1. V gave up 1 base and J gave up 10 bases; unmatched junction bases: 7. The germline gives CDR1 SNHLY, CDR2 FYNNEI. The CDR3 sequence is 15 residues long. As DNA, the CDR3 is TGTGCCAGCAGTGAAGGGAGGACAGGTGTATCACCCCTCCACTTT. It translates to CASSEGRTGVSPLHF.

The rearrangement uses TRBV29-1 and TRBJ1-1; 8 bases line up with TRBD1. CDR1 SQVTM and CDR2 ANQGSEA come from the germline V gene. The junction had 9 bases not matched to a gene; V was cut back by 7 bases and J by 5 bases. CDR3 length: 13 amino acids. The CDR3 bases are TGCAGCGCCGCCAGGGGGCGGGAGACTGAAGCTTTCTTT. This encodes CSAARGRETEAFF.

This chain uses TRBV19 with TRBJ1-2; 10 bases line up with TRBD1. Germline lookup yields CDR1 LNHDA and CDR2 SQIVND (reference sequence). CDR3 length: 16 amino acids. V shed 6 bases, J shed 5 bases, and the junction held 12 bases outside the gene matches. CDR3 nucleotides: TGTGCCAGTAGCGACTCGCCGGGGACAGGGGTTTATGGCTACACCTTC. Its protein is CASSDSPGTGVYGYTF. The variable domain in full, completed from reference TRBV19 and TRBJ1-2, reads DGGITQSPKYLFRKEGQNVTLSCEQNLNHDAMYWYRQDPGQGLRLIYYSQIVNDFQKGDIAEGYSVSREKKESFPLTVTSAQKNPTAFYLCASSDSPGTGVYGYTFGSGTRLTVV.

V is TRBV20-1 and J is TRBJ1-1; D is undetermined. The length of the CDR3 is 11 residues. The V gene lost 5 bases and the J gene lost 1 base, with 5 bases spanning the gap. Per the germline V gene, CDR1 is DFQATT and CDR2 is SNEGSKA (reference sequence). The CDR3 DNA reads TGCAGTGCTGCGTCGAACACTGAAGCTTTCTTT. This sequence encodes CSAASNTEAFF.

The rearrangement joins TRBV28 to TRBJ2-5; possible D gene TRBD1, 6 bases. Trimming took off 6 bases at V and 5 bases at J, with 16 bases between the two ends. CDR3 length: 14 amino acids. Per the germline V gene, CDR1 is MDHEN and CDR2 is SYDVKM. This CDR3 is CASRRTASGETQYF. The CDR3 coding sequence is TGTGCCAGCAGGCGGACAGCGTCCGGGGAGACCCAGTACTTC.

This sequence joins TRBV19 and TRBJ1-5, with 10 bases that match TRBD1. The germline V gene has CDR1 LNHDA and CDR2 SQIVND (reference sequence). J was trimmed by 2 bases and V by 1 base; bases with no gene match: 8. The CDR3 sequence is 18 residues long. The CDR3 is CASSIVTGTGEGNQPQHF. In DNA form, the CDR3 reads TGTGCCAGTAGTATAGTTACAGGGACAGGGGAAGGCAATCAGCCCCAGCATTTT.

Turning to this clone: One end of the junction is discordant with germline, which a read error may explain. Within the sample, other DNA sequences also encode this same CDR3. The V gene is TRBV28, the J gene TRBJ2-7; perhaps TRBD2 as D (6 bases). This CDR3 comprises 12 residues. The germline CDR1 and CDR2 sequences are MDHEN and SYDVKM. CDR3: CAVEGMTYEQYF. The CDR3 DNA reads TGTGCCGTGGAGGGAATGACCTACGAACAGTACTTC.

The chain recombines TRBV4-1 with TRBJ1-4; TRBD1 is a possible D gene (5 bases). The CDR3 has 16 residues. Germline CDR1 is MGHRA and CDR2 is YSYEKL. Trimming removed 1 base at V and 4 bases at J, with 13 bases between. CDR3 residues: CASSQVGWGVNEKLFF. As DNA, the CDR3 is TGCGCCAGCAGCCAAGTTGGCTGGGGGGTTAATGAAAAACTGTTTTTT.

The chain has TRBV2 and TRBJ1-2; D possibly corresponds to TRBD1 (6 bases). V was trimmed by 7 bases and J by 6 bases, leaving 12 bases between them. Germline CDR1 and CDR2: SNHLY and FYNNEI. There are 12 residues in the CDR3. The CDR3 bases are TGTGCCAGCACCGGACAGAGACATGGCTACACCTTC. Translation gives CASTGQRHGYTF.